This TCR beta chain was captured in a study of OX40 agonist ivuxolimab in advanced cancers. Findings and caveats of the study: Doses of 0.1 to 3.0 mg/kg were accompanied by clonal expansion of CD4+ and CD8+ blood T cells by week 6.

Using immunoSEQ multiplex PCR, the repertoire was profiled, and TCRdb retains in-frame clones only, with some absent. The sample yields about 82,000 clones, 85% to 90% seen once. This clone was seen only a few times. Its antigen is not identified. Sample: CD4+ or CD8+ T cells sorted from blood, taken in a trial of the OX40 agonist ivuxolimab. The sequence was obtained from an adult with an advanced solid tumor such as melanoma, head and neck, liver or kidney cancer.

The CDR3 nucleotides are TGTGCCTGGAGAGCAGGGGATAATTCACCCCTCCACTTT. Its protein product is CAWRAGDNSPLHF. The chain joins TRBV30 to TRBJ1-6; maybe TRBD1 (6 bases). Germline V gene lookup returns CDR1 GTSNPN and CDR2 SVGIG (reference sequence). Between the trimmed V and J ends, which lost 3 bases and 5 bases, there was a span of 8 bases. The CDR3 is 13 residues long.